This T cell receptor beta chain came from a study of Ad26.COV2.S vaccination and SARS-CoV-2 variants. Findings and caveats of the study: Those who received the vaccine showed greater spike-specific TCR breadth than those given placebo.

Specified treatment: around 19 received Ad26.COV2.S at low or high dose, single or two shots; several received placebo; per-sample allocation not given. After the first vaccine or placebo injection, samples were drawn on day 63. An adult donor aged 18-55 years was enrolled in Boston. As its vector, the vaccine had Ad26, which expressed Wuhan-strain SARS-CoV-2 spike. Profiling relied on immunoSEQ multiplex PCR, and the TCRdb table lists in-frame clones only, not all of them. The sample lists approximately 400,000 clones, under 90% occurring once. Of note for this clone: Its antigen is unidentified.

The germline V gene has CDR1 SGDLS and CDR2 YYNGEE. V dropped 5 bases and J dropped 4 bases, with 13 bases sitting between them. CDR3 length equals 14 residues. This sequence joins TRBV9 and TRBJ1-3, with D hard to call. Sequenced material: peripheral blood, taken in a trial of Ad26.COV2.S vaccine versus placebo. The sequence came from a person aged 18-60 years who received the Ad26.COV2.S COVID-19 vaccine or a placebo. CDR3 in DNA: TGTGCCAGCAGTGATACACGCAGCGGAAACACCATATATTTT. It encodes CASSDTRSGNTIYF.